This T cell receptor (beta chain) appears in the sequencing data of a study of cytomegalovirus exposure and HLA in healthy donors. General study points: Common viral pathogens seemed, in a later analysis, to connect with several of the most significant clusters. The authors later found HLA-associated TCR beta chains more clonally expanded than equally common others. Cytomegalovirus-associated status was assigned to 164 TCR beta chains.

Only a few counts were recorded for this clone. No antigen is known for it. CDR1 is LNHDA and CDR2 is SQIVND in the germline V gene (reference sequence). With V trimmed by 3 bases and J by 2 bases, 7 bases remained unmatched. This CDR3 comprises 16 residues. Primers: 60 Vbeta forward and 13 Jbeta reverse. TCRdb's table, derived via immunoSEQ multiplex PCR, lists solely in-frame clones and lacks some. Here the sample spans more than 150,000 clones, roughly 84% being singletons. V usage is TRBV19 and J usage is TRBJ2-1, with 7 positions matching TRBD2. The sequenced sample consisted of PBMCs. The source is a boy between 2 and 10 years old in good health and CMV-seronegative. CDR3 region: CASSMASGPPYNEQFF. In DNA, the CDR3 is TGTGCCAGTAGTATGGCTAGCGGTCCTCCCTACAATGAGCAGTTCTTC.